This TCR beta chain was identified during a study of blood T cell repertoires in COVID-19. The CDR3 contains 16 residues. The V gene end was trimmed by 4 bases and the J gene end by 0 bases; junction bases not matched to a gene: 6. Germline V lookup: CDR1 SGHRS, CDR2 YFSETQ. The data were produced by immunoSEQ multiplex PCR, yet TCRdb's version contains in-frame clones alone and is incomplete. Among roughly 64,000 clones listed, around 82% were seen once. The J gene is TRBJ2-7, the V gene TRBV5-1; the match to TRBD2 covers 11 bases. The TCR was taken from a man between 60 and 70 years old with COVID-19, enrolled during active disease. Sequenced: peripheral blood. The CDR3 coding sequence is TGCGCCAGCAGCGTCTTTACTAGCGGGAGCTCCTACGAGCAGTACTTC. It specifies CASSVFTSGSSYEQYF.